These T cell receptor beta chains were read from a single sample in a study of blood T cell repertoires in COVID-19. Sequencing used immunoSEQ multiplex PCR; TCRdb keeps in-frame clones, though not all of them. Of about 100,000 clones in the sample, 80% are singletons; the top ten hold 9% to 14%. The sample consisted of peripheral blood. The receptors derive from a woman between 65 and 79 years old with acute or convalescent COVID-19. CDR3s include the opening cysteine and the closing phenylalanine or tryptophan. The D gene is left open where the match is weak. Only some rows state a clone size, as once, few, many or a class for expanded clones.

J gene	V gene	D gene	clone size	CDR3 DNA	CDR3 protein
TRBJ2-2	TRBV21-1	-	-	TGTGCCAGCAGCAAAGGTTTAACAGGGGGGCTCCCCGGGGAGCTGTTTTTT	CASSKGLTGGLPGELFF
TRBJ1-1	TRBV11-2	-	-	TGTGCCAGCAGCTTTAAACTCATATTGGACACTGAAGCTTTCTTT	CASSFKLILDTEAFF
TRBJ2-1	TRBV3-1/TRBV3-2	TRBD2	-	TGTGCCAGCAGCCCTCCTAGCGGGGGGGGTGGCTCCTACAATGAGCAGTTCTTC	CASSPPSGGGGSYNEQFF
TRBJ2-3	TRBV6-5	TRBD1	-	TGTGCCAGCAGCCGGGACAGGGAATCCGCAGATACGCAGTATTTT	CASSRDRESADTQYF
TRBJ2-2	TRBV18	-	-	TGTGCCAGCTCGCCGACCGGTGGAGGGACGGCGGCCGGGGAGCTGTTTTTT	CASSPTGGGTAAGELFF
TRBJ2-2	TRBV10-3	TRBD1	-	TGTGCCATCAGTGTACAGGGGGACACCGGGGAGCTGTTTTTT	CAISVQGDTGELFF
TRBJ1-2	TRBV7-2	-	few	TGTGCCAGCAGCTTACAGGGTGGCTATGGCTACACCTTC	CASSLQGGYGYTF
TRBJ1-5	TRBV6-2/TRBV6-3	-	-	TGTGCCAGCAGTCCCTACAACGGACTGGTTCAGCCCCAGCATTTT	CASSPYNGLVQPQHF
TRBJ1-1	TRBV29-1	-	-	TGCAGCGGAAACATGAACACTGAAGCTTTCTTT	CSGNMNTEAFF
TRBJ2-1	TRBV6-5	-	-	TGTGCCAGCAGTTACGAGGGCCGAAGCTCCTACAATGAGCAGTTCTTC	CASSYEGRSSYNEQFF
TRBJ2-3	TRBV29-1	TRBD2	-	TGCAGCGCAAAGACTAGCGGGGGGGCAAGAGATACGCAGTATTTT	CSAKTSGGARDTQYF
TRBJ2-7	TRBV9	TRBD2	few	TGTGCCAGCAGCGTAGAAGCGCTAACTAGCGGATCCTCTCTCTCCTACGAGCAGTACTTC	CASSVEALTSGSSLSYEQYF
TRBJ1-2	TRBV19	-	-	TGTGCCAGTAGAACAGGGAGCCATGGCTACACCTTC	CASRTGSHGYTF
TRBJ1-4	TRBV19	-	-	TGTGCCAGTACCCCGAGGGCAGAATCGGAAAAACTGTTTTTT	CASTPRAESEKLFF
TRBJ1-6	TRBV5-6	TRBD1	-	TGTGCCAGCAGCTTGAATGACAGGGAATCACCCCTCCACTTT	CASSLNDRESPLHF
TRBJ1-2	TRBV7-9	-	few	TGTGCCAGCAGCTTAGACGGGAACTATGGCTACACCTTC	CASSLDGNYGYTF
TRBJ1-5	TRBV28	TRBD1	few	TGTGCCAGCAGGCTAGGGACAGGGCCGAATCAGCCCCAGCATTTT	CASRLGTGPNQPQHF